This T cell receptor beta chain was captured in a study of blood T cell repertoires in COVID-19. Study information: Acute and convalescent COVID-19 specimens originated in the United States, Italy and Spain. Nucleic acid was either cDNA or gDNA, and it came from T cells, B-cell-depleted T cells, or PBMCs.

Original processing methods: Estimation of nucleated cell counts was performed using reference gene primer amplification. Clones were read by immunoSEQ multiplex PCR, and TCRdb kept only the in-frame ones, dropping some. V and J calls and clone size are copied from that table; D and trimming were computed from the DNA. The sample has about 100,000 clones, around 90% seen once. Trimming left V 6 bases short and J 6 bases short, with 17 bases between. This CDR3 contains 13 residues. Germline lookup yields CDR1 SQVTM and CDR2 ANQGSEA. V is TRBV29-1 and J is TRBJ1-1; D is perhaps TRBD1 (5 bases). The source of this sequence is a man younger than 35 with acute or convalescent COVID-19. The sequenced sample was peripheral blood. The CDR3 is CSVQWGVGPEAFF. The CDR3 DNA is TGCAGCGTCCAATGGGGGGTGGGTCCTGAAGCTTTCTTT.